This T cell receptor beta chain was recorded in a study of T-cell memory formation after mild COVID-19. Broader study findings: CD4/CD8 balance held among clones contracting day 15 to 85, and later expanders leaned CD4+. Prior to infection, memory already included some responding clones, suggesting cross-reactive memory joined. What remained unconfirmed was the SARS-CoV-2 specificity of second-wave clones peaking on day 37. For contracting clones, CD4+ ones sat mainly in CM and EM, CD8+ in EMRA.

TCRdb reanalysed the 5' RACE reads using MiXCR and keeps one entry per CDR3 protein. The sample shows about 110,000 distinct CDR3 sequences, 18% of them seen only once. The table lists this clonotype with many counts. The target antigen is unknown. The CDR3 is 14 amino acids. Trimming cost V 7 bases and J 12 bases; bases outside gene matches: 15. The J gene is TRBJ2-7, the V gene TRBV12-3 or TRBV12-4; 10 bases are a match to TRBD1. The TCR sequence derives from a man aged 18 to 35 who had mild COVID-19 (a few samples of this study predate the infection). Cell type and time point are not known. The sequenced sample was PBMCs or a T cell subset sorted from them (not recorded which). The CDR3 coding sequence is TGTGCCAGCACCCCGACAGGGGGCCACCTTGGCCCGTACTTC. Translated, it gives CASTPTGGHLGPYF.